Below are 8 T cell receptor beta chains sequenced from a single sample in a study of blood T cell repertoires in COVID-19. Sequencing used immunoSEQ multiplex PCR; TCRdb keeps in-frame clones, though not all of them. The sample contains about 88,000 clones, roughly 70% of which appear only once. The sequenced material came from peripheral blood. These receptors were obtained from a woman in her sixties or seventies in a cohort sampled during active or convalescent COVID-19.

V is TRBV23-1 and J is TRBJ2-3; possible D gene TRBD1, 6 bases. TRBV23-1 is an ORF for which the function is uncertain. The CDR3 is 15 residues long. Trimming cost V 8 bases and J 5 bases, with 20 bases left between them. The CDR3 nucleotides read TGCGCCAGCCAGAGACCGGACAGTCAGAAAGATACGCAGTATTTT. Translating gives CASQRPDSQKDTQYF.

The rearrangement joins TRBV25-1 to TRBJ1-6, with D tentatively TRBD1 (6 bases). The germline V gene encodes CDR1 MGHDK and CDR2 SYGVNS. Trimming took off 1 base at V and 7 bases at J, with 11 bases between the two ends. The CDR3 is 15 amino acids. CDR3 amino acids: CASSEFGGGNSPLHF. CDR3 DNA: TGTGCCAGCAGTGAATTTGGGGGCGGGAATTCACCCCTCCACTTT.

The genes are TRBV9 and TRBJ2-1; 10 bases line up with TRBD2. Looked up from germline, CDR1 is SGDLS and CDR2 is YYNGEE. The CDR3 totals 16 residues. With V trimmed by 0 bases and J by 6 bases, 6 bases remained unmatched. CDR3 region: CASSVAPLAGVNEQFF. As DNA, the CDR3 is TGTGCCAGCAGCGTAGCCCCTCTAGCGGGGGTCAATGAGCAGTTCTTC.

The chain carries TRBV28 and TRBJ1-6; 8 bases are shared with TRBD1. Germline loops: CDR1 MDHEN, CDR2 SYDVKM. Unmatched junction bases numbered 2, after V lost 6 bases and J lost 10 bases. The CDR3 extends over 12 amino acids. CDR3: CASRYRGSPLHF. The DNA of the CDR3 is TGTGCCAGCAGATACAGGGGGTCACCCCTCCACTTT.

The chain links TRBV2 to TRBJ1-1; D uncertain. The V end lost 7 bases, the J end lost 3 bases, and 12 bases lay between the germline ends. Germline CDR1 SNHLY, CDR2 FYNNEI. The CDR3 has 13 amino acids. The CDR3 region has the DNA TGTGCCAGCAACCGGAGGTGGGACACTGAAGCTTTCTTT. Translated: CASNRRWDTEAFF.

Remarks on this clone: This could be a read error, since a much larger clone is one nucleotide away. The chain combines TRBV2 with TRBJ2-1; no reliable D call. The germline gives CDR1 SNHLY, CDR2 FYNNEI. The CDR3 runs 11 residues. Trimming cost V 6 bases and J 2 bases, with 2 bases left between them. The CDR3 DNA reads TGTGCCAGCAGCGCCTACAATGAGCAGTTCTTC. Translation: CASSAYNEQFF.

This chain uses TRBV19 with TRBJ1-1; maybe TRBD1 (5 bases). The CDR3 consists of 14 residues. The germline V gene has CDR1 LNHDA and CDR2 SQIVND (reference sequence). V lost 3 bases to trimming and J lost 2 bases, with 10 bases between them. The CDR3 loop reads CASSMQGANTEAFF. The CDR3 DNA reads as TGTGCCAGTAGTATGCAGGGCGCTAACACTGAAGCTTTCTTT.

The rearrangement joins TRBV5-6 to TRBJ2-7, with D perhaps TRBD1 (6 bases). This CDR3 has 17 amino acids. Trimming shortened V by 0 bases and J by 7 bases, and 23 bases separated the two germline ends. The germline CDR1 and CDR2 sequences are SGHDT and YYEEEE. The CDR3 loop is CASSLAVMSGESGEQYF. CDR3 DNA sequence: TGTGCCAGCAGCTTGGCCGTTATGTCAGGGGAATCTGGTGAGCAGTACTTC. Combining the CDR3 with reference TRBV5-6 and TRBJ2-7 gives the whole variable domain DAGVTQSPTHLIKTRGQQVTLRCSPKSGHDTVSWYQQALGQGPQFIFQYYEEEERQRGNFPDRFSGHQFPNYSSELNVNALLLGDSALYLCASSLAVMSGESGEQYFGPGTRLTVT.